Included here is one TCR beta chain sequence, with context. Its specificity is unknown. Data came from immunoSEQ multiplex PCR; TCRdb stores just in-frame clones and leaves some out. The repertoire holds some 10,000 clones, with less than 80% as singletons. These data originate in a study of high-grade serous ovarian cancer treatment subgroups. The study, taken as a whole, reports: Clonal relatedness tracked neoantigen level, and by trend copy number and mutation load. Different patients shared almost no repertoire; same-patient tumors shared 0.11 to 0.79.

Per germline, CDR1 SNHLY and CDR2 FYNNEI. The CDR3 is made up of 14 amino acids. J lost 3 bases, V lost 6 bases, and 3 bases had no gene match. Tumor samples were taken before definitive surgery or chemotherapy. This rearrangement joins TRBV2 to TRBJ2-3, with TRBD2 matching 10 bases. The sample consisted of tumor tissue. This clonotype was sampled from a human donor with high-grade serous ovarian cancer. The CDR3 loop is CASSWTSGTDTQYF. As DNA, the CDR3 is TGTGCCAGCAGCTGGACTAGCGGTACAGATACGCAGTATTTT. Drawing the rest from reference TRBV2 and TRBJ2-3, the complete variable domain is EPEVTQTPSHQVTQMGQEVILRCVPISNHLYFYWYRQILGQKVEFLVSFYNNEISEKSEIFDDQFSVERPDGSNFTLKIRSTKLEDSAMYFCASSWTSGTDTQYFGPGTRLTVL.